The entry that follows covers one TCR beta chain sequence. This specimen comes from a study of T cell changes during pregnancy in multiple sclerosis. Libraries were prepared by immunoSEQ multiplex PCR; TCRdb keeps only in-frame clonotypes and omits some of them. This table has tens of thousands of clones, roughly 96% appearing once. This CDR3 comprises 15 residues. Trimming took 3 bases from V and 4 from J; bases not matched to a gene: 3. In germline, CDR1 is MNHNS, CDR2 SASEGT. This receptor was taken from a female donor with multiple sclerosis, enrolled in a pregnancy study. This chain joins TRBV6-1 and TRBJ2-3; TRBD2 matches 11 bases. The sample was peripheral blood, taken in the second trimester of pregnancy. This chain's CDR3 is CASSEGTSGADTQYF. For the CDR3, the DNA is TGTGCCAGCAGTGAGGGGACTAGCGGCGCAGATACGCAGTATTTT.